The 15 T cell receptor beta chains in this list originate from one sample, sequenced in a study of blood T cell repertoires in COVID-19. Profiled with immunoSEQ multiplex PCR; TCRdb holds only in-frame clones, not every one. The sample consists of about 98,000 clones, about 85% of them appearing once. The specimen was peripheral blood. Source of these receptors: an elderly woman with acute or convalescent COVID-19.

CDR3 bases: TGTGCCAGTAGTATGGAGCTAGGTGTAAGCTCACCCCTCCACTTT. As protein: CASSMELGVSSPLHF. The chain uses TRBV19 and TRBJ1-6; D remains unclear. This CDR3 comprises 15 residues. Looked up from germline, CDR1 is LNHDA and CDR2 is SQIVND (reference sequence). Deletions cut 3 bases from V and 10 bases from J, with 16 bases between.

The rearrangement joins TRBV6-5 to TRBJ2-5; TRBD1 matches 9 bases. The trim removed 0 bases at V and 1 base at J, leaving 3 bases unmatched. The germline V gene has CDR1 MNHEY and CDR2 SVGAGI. CDR3 length equals 16 residues. For the CDR3, the DNA is TGTGCCAGCAGTTACTCGGTGACAGGGGGCCAAGAGACCCAGTACTTC. It is translated as CASSYSVTGGQETQYF.

The chain joins TRBV27 to TRBJ1-6, with 9 nucleotides matching TRBD1. The CDR3 spans 16 residues. The V segment lost 5 bases and the J segment 10 bases; nucleotides outside the gene matches: 12. The germline gives CDR1 MNHEY, CDR2 SMNVEV (reference sequence). DNA for the CDR3: TGTGCCAGCAGTGGCTCCGGGACAGGGTACATCTCACCCCTCCACTTT. It specifies CASSGSGTGYISPLHF.

V and J are TRBV3-1 (or the pseudogene TRBV3-2) and TRBJ1-3; 7 nucleotides match TRBD1. CDR1 is LGHDT and CDR2 is YNNKEL in the germline V gene (reference sequence). CDR3 length: 16 residues. V shed 2 bases, J shed 1 base, and the junction held 5 bases outside the gene matches. The CDR3 nucleotides read TGTGCCAGCAGCCAAAGACAGGGTGGGTCTGGAAACACCATATATTTT. Residues: CASSQRQGGSGNTIYF.

In nucleotides, the CDR3 is TGTGCTAGTGGCCCGACAGAGGACTATGGCTACACCTTC. Protein: CASGPTEDYGYTF. The V and J genes are TRBV12-5 and TRBJ1-2; D is possibly TRBD1 (5 bases). The CDR3 has 13 amino acids. Looked up from germline, CDR1 is LGHNT and CDR2 is FRNRAP. The V gene lost 6 bases and the J gene lost 3 bases, with 11 bases spanning the gap.

V usage is TRBV27 and J usage is TRBJ2-5; 8 bases line up with TRBD1. CDR1 is MNHEY, CDR2 SMNVEV, per germline (reference sequence). CDR3 length equals 13 residues. V was clipped by 4 bases and J by 6 bases; unmatched bases: 4. The CDR3 DNA sequence: TGTGCCAGCAGTTCGACAGGGGACAAGACCCAGTACTTC. It codes for CASSSTGDKTQYF.

The J gene is TRBJ1-2, the V gene TRBV2; no clear D gene. The CDR3 runs 14 residues. Trimming pared 9 bases from V and 4 bases from J, leaving 18 bases between. Germline values: CDR1 SNHLY, CDR2 FYNNEI. The CDR3 region is CASPPDPGFYGYTF. In nucleotides, the CDR3 is TGTGCCAGTCCACCTGACCCGGGATTCTATGGCTACACCTTC.

This clone was observed a handful of times. The V gene is TRBV10-3, the J gene TRBJ2-5; 9 bases align to TRBD1. The CDR3 length is 14 residues. With 3 bases clipped from V and 5 bases from J, the junction kept 4 bases outside the gene matches. Germline V lookup: CDR1 ENHRY, CDR2 SYGVKD. DNA of the CDR3: TGTGCCATCAGTGAAACAGGGGGCTTCGAGACCCAGTACTTC. This sequence encodes CAISETGGFETQYF.

This clone was observed a handful of times. V usage is TRBV5-1 and J usage is TRBJ1-3, with a possible D match to TRBD1 (6 bases). Trimming pared 5 bases from V and 0 bases from J, leaving 18 bases between. CDR1 is SGHRS, CDR2 YFSETQ, per germline. This CDR3 comprises 17 residues. The CDR3 loop reads CASSRTDSITSGNTIYF. Here the CDR3 DNA reads TGCGCCAGCAGTAGGACGGACAGTATTACCTCTGGAAACACCATATATTTT. The whole variable domain, filled in from reference TRBV5-1 and TRBJ1-3, reads KAGVTQTPRYLIKTRGQQVTLSCSPISGHRSVSWYQQTPGQGLQFLFEYFSETQRNKGNFPGRFSGRQFSNSRSEMNVSTLELGDSALYLCASSRTDSITSGNTIYFGEGSWLTVV.

The CDR3 reads CASSPGGPGSYEQYF. In DNA, the CDR3 is TGTGCCAGCTCACCGGGGGGACCGGGATCCTACGAGCAGTACTTC. The chain joins TRBV18 to TRBJ2-7; possible D gene TRBD2, 6 bases. The germline gives CDR1 KGHSH, CDR2 LQKENI. The CDR3 length is 15 residues. V gave up 3 bases and J gave up 1 base, with 13 bases separating them.

V usage is TRBV6-5 and J usage is TRBJ2-7, with TRBD1 matching 7 bases. Germline trimming cut 6 bases from V and 2 bases from J; bases unmatched to any gene: 7. This CDR3 is built from 14 residues. The germline V gene encodes CDR1 MNHEY and CDR2 SVGAGI. The CDR3 nucleotides read TGTGCCAGCAGAGCCGGGACAGTGACCTACGAGCAGTACTTC. Protein sequence: CASRAGTVTYEQYF.

The chain uses TRBV15 and TRBJ1-4, with TRBD1 identical over 8 bases. Germline assignment: CDR1 LNHNV and CDR2 YYDKDF (reference sequence). V lost 0 bases and J lost 6; bases outside the gene matches: 0. The CDR3 covers 14 residues. CDR3 amino acids: CATSRDRGHEKLFF. In nucleotides, the CDR3 is TGTGCCACCAGCAGAGACAGGGGGCATGAAAAACTGTTTTTT. Full variable domain (missing parts from reference TRBV15 and TRBJ1-4): DAMVIQNPRYQVTQFGKPVTLSCSQTLNHNVMYWYQQKSSQAPKLLFHYYDKDFNNEADTPDNFQSRRPNTSFCFLDIRSPGLGDTAMYLCATSRDRGHEKLFFGSGTQLSVL.

This sequence joins TRBV2 and TRBJ2-7, with 7 nucleotides matching TRBD1. There are 16 residues in the CDR3. The junction had 7 bases not matched to a gene; V was cut back by 2 bases and J by 0 bases. CDR1 and CDR2 (germline): SNHLY, FYNNEI. The CDR3 is CASSERQGRGSYEQYF. The DNA of the CDR3 is TGTGCCAGCAGTGAAAGACAGGGCCGGGGCTCCTACGAGCAGTACTTC. Based on the CDR3 plus reference TRBV2 and TRBJ2-7, the full variable domain is EPEVTQTPSHQVTQMGQEVILRCVPISNHLYFYWYRQILGQKVEFLVSFYNNEISEKSEIFDDQFSVERPDGSNFTLKIRSTKLEDSAMYFCASSERQGRGSYEQYFGPGTRLTVT.

This rearrangement joins TRBV5-4 to TRBJ2-5; 15 bases fit TRBD2. CDR3 size: 17 residues. Germline V gene data show CDR1 as SGHNT and CDR2 as YYREEE (reference sequence). V shed 4 bases, J shed 1 base, and the junction held 5 bases outside the gene matches. The CDR3 DNA follows: TGTGCCAGCAGCCAGGGACTAGCGGGGGGCCCCCAAGAGACCCAGTACTTC. Protein product: CASSQGLAGGPQETQYF.

The CDR3 is CASSPRTTGELFF. The CDR3, as DNA: TGTGCCAGCAGTCCTAGGACTACCGGGGAGCTGTTTTTT. The chain has TRBV6-4 and TRBJ2-2; D is possibly TRBD2 (5 bases). From germline, CDR1 is MRHNA and CDR2 SNTAGT. V gave up 5 bases and J gave up 5 bases, with 9 bases separating them. This CDR3 spans 13 amino acids.